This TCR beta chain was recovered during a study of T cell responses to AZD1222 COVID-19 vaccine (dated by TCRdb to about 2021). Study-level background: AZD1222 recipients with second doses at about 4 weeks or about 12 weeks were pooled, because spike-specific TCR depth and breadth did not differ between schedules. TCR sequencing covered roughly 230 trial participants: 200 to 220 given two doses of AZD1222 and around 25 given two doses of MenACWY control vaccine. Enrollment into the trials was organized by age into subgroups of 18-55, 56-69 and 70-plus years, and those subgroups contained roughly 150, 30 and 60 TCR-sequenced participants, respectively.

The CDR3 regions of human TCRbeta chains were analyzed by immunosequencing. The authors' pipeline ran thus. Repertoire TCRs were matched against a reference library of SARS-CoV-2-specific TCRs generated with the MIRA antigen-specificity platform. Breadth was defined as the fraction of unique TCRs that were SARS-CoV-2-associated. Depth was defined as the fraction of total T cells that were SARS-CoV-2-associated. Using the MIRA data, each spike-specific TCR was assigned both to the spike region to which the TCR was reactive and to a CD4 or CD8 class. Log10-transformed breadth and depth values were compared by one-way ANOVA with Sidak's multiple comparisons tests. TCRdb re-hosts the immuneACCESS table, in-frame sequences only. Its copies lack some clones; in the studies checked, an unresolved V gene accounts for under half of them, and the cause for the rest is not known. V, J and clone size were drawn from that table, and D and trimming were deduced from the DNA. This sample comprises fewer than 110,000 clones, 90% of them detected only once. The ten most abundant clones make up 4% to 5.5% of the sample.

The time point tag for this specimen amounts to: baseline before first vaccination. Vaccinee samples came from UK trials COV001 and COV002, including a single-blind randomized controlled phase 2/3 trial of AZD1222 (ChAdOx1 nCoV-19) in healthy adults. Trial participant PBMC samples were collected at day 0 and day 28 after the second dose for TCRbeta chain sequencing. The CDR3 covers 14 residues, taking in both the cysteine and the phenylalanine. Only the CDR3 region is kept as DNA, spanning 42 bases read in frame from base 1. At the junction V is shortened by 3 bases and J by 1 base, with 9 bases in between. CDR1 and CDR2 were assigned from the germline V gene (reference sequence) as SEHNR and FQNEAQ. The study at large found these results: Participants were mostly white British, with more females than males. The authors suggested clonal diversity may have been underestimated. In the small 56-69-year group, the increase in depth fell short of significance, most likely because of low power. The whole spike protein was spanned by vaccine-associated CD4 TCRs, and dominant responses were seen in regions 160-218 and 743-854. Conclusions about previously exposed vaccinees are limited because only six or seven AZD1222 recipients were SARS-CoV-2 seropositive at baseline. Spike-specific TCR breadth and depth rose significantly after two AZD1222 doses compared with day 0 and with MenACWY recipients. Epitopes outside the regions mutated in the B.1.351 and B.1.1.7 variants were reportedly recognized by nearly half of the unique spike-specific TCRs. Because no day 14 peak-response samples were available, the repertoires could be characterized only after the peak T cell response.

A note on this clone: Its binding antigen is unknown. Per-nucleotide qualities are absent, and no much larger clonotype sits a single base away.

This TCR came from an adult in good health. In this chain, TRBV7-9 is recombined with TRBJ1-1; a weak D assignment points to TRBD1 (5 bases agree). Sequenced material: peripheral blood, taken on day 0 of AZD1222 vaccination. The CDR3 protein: CASSFPGGNTEAFF. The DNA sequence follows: TGTGCCAGCAGCTTCCCTGGGGGGAACACTGAAGCTTTCTTT.